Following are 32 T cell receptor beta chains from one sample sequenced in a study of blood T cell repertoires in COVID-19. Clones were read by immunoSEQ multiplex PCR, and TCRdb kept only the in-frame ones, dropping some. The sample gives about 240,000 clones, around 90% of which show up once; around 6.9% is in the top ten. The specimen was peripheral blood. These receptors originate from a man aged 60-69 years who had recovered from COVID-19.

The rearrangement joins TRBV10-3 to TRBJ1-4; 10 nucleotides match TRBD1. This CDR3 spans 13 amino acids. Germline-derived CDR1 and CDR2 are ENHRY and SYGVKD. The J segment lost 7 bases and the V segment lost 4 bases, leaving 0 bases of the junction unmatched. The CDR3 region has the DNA TGTGCCATCAGTGGGACAGGGGGTGAAAAACTGTTTTTT. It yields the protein CAISGTGGEKLFF.

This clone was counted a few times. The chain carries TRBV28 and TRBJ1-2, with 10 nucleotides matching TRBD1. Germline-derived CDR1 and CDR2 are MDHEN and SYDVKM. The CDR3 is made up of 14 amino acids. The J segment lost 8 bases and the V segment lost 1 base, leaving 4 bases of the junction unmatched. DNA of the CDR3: TGTGCCAGCAGTTTATTCGGACAGGGGGGCGGCTACACCTTC. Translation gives CASSLFGQGGGYTF.

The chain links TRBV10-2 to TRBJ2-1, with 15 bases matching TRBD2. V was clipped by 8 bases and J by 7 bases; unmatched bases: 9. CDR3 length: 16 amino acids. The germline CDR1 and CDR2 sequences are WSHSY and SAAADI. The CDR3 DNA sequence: TGCGCCAGCCTGAGGCTAGGACTAGCGGGGGGGAATGAGCAGTTCTTC. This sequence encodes CASLRLGLAGGNEQFF.

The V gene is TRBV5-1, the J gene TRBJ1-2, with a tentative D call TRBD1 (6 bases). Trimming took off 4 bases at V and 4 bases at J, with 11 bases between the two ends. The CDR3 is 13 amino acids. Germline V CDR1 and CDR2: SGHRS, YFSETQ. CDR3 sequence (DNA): TGCGCCAGCAGCACAGGGACGTTCTATGGCTACACCTTC. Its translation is CASSTGTFYGYTF.

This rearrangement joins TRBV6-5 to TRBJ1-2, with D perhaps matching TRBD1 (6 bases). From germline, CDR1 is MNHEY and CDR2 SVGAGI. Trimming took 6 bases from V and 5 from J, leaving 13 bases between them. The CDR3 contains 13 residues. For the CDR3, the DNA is TGTGCCAGCAGGGACACAGGGTGGTATGGCTACACCTTC. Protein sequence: CASRDTGWYGYTF.

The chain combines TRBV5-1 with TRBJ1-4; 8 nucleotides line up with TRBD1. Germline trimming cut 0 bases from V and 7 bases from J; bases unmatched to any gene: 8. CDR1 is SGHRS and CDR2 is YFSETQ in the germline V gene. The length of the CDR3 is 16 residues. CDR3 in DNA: TGCGCCAGCAGCTTGGTCCCTCAGGGGGCGAGTGAAAAACTGTTTTTT. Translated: CASSLVPQGASEKLFF.

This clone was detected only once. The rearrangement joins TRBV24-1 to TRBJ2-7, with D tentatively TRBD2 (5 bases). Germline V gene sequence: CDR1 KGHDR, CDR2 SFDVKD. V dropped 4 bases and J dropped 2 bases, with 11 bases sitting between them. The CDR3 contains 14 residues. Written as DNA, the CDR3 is TGTGCCACCAGTGAGGAGGTCCCTCCCTACGAGCAGTACTTC. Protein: CATSEEVPPYEQYF.

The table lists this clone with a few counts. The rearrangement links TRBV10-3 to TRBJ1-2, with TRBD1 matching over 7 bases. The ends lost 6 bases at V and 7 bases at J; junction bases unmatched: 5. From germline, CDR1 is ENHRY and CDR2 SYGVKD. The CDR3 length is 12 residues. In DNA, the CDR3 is TGTGCCATCAGGAATACAGGGGCTGGCTACACCTTC. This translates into CAIRNTGAGYTF.

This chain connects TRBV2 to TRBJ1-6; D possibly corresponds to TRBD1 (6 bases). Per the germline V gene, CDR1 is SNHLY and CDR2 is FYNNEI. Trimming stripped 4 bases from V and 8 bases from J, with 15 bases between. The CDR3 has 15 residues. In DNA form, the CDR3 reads TGTGCCAGCAGTGGTATCAGGGGATTGGATTCACCCCTCCACTTT. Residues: CASSGIRGLDSPLHF.

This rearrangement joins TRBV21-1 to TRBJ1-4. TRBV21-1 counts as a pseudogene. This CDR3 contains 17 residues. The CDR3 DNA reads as TGTGCCAGCAGCCACGACCGGGAGGGGGCAGGTAAGGAAAAACTGTTTTTT. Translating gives CASSHDREGAGKEKLFF.

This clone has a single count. CDR3 loop: CASSYLLAGSYNEQFF. The CDR3 nucleotides read TGTGCCAGCAGTTACTTACTAGCGGGGTCCTACAATGAGCAGTTCTTC. The gene calls are TRBV6-5 and TRBJ2-1, with 10 bases lining up with TRBD2. J was trimmed by 1 base and V by 1 base; bases with no gene match: 1. Germline V gives CDR1 MNHEY, CDR2 SVGAGI. The CDR3 runs 16 residues.

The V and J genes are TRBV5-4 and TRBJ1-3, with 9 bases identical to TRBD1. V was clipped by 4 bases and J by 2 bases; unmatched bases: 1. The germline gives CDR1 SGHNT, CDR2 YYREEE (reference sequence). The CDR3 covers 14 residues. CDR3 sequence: CASSRTGAGNTIYF. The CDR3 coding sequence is TGTGCCAGCAGCAGGACAGGGGCTGGAAACACCATATATTTT.

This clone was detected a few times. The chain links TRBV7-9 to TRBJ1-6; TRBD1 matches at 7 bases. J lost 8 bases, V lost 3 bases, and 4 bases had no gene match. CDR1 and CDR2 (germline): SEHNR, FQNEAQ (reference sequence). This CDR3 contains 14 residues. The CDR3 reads CASSFGQADSPLHF. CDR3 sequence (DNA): TGTGCCAGCAGCTTCGGACAGGCGGATTCACCCCTCCACTTT.

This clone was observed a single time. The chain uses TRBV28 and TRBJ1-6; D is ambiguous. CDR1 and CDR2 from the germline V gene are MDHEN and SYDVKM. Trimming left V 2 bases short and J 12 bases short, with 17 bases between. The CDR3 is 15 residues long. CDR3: CASSLVVRGGEPLHF. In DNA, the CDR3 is TGTGCCAGCAGTTTAGTAGTCCGGGGTGGGGAACCCCTCCACTTT.

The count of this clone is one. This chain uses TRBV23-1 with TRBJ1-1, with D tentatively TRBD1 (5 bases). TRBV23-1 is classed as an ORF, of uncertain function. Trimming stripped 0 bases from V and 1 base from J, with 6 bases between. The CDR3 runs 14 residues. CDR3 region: CASSQSDKNTEAFF. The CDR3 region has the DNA TGCGCCAGCAGTCAATCGGACAAGAACACTGAAGCTTTCTTT.

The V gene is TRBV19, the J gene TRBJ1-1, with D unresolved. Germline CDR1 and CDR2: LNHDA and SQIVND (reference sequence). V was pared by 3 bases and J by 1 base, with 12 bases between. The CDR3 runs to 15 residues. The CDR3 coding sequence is TGTGCCAGTAGTATTGACGGGAGTCGGAACACTGAAGCTTTCTTT. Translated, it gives CASSIDGSRNTEAFF.

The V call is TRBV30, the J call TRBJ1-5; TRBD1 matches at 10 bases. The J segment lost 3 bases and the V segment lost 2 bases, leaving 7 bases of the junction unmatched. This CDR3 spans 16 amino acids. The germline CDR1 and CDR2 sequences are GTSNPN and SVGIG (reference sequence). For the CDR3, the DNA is TGTGCCTGGAGTCCCACAGGGACAGGGGTCAATCAGCCCCAGCATTTT. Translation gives CAWSPTGTGVNQPQHF.

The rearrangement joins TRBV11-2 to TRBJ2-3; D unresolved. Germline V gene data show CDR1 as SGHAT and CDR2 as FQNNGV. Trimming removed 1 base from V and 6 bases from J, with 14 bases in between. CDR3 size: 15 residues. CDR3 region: CASSLVRRPRDTQYF. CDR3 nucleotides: TGTGCCAGCAGCTTAGTCAGAAGACCTAGGGATACGCAGTATTTT.

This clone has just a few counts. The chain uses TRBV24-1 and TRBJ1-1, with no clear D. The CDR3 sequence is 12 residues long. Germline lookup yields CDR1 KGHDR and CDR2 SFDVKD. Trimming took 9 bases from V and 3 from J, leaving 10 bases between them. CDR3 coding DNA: TGTGCCACCTCCGAAGCGGACACTGAAGCTTTCTTT. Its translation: CATSEADTEAFF.

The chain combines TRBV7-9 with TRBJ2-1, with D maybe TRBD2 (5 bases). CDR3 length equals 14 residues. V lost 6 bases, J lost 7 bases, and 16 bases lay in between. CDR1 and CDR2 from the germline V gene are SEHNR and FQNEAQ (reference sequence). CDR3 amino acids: CASRTIRGYNEQFF. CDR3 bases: TGTGCCAGCAGAACCATCCGGGGATATAATGAGCAGTTCTTC.

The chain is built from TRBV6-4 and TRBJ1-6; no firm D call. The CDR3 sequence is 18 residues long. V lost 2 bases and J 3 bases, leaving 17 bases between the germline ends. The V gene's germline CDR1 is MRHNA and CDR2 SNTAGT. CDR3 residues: CASSDPEAAGGYNSPLHF. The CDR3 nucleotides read TGTGCCAGCAGTGACCCCGAAGCGGCGGGAGGCTATAATTCACCCCTCCACTTT.

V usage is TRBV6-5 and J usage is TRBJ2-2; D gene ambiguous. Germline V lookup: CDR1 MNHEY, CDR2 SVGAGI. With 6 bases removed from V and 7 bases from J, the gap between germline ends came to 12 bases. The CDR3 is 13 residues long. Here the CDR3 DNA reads TGTGCCAGCAGCCCCACGGGTAGCGGGGAGCTGTTTTTT. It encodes CASSPTGSGELFF.

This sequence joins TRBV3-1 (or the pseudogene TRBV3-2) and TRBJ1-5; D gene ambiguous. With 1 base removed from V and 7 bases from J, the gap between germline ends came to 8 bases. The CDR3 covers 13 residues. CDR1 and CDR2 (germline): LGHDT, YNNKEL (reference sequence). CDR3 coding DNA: TGTGCCAGCAGCCAAGGGGCCGGCCAGCCCCAGCATTTT. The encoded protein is CASSQGAGQPQHF.

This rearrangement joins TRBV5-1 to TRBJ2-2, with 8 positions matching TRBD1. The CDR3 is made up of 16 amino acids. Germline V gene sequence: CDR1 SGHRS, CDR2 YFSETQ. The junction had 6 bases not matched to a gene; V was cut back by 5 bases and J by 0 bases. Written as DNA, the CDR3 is TGCGCCAGCAGACGTACAGGGGGAGCGAACACCGGGGAGCTGTTTTTT. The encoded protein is CASRRTGGANTGELFF.

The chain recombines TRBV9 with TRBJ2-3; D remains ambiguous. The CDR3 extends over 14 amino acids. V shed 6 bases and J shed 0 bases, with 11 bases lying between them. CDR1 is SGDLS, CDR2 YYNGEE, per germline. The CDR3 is CASNLQSSTDTQYF. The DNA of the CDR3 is TGTGCCAGCAATCTTCAGTCTAGCACAGATACGCAGTATTTT.

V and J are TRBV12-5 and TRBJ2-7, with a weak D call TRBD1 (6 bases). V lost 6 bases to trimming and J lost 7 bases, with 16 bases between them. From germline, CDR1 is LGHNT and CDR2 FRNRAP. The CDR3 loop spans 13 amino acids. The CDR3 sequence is CASGGTYPGEQYF. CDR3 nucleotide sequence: TGTGCTAGTGGCGGGACATACCCCGGGGAGCAGTACTTC.

The CDR3 DNA reads TGTGCCAGCAGCCTAAGGACAGGGGACGGAAACACCATATATTTT. This codes for CASSLRTGDGNTIYF. The chain has TRBV4-2 and TRBJ1-3; 9 bases are a match to TRBD1. Germline trimming cut 4 bases from V and 4 bases from J; bases unmatched to any gene: 5. The CDR3 covers 15 residues. Per germline, CDR1 LGHNA and CDR2 YNFKEQ.

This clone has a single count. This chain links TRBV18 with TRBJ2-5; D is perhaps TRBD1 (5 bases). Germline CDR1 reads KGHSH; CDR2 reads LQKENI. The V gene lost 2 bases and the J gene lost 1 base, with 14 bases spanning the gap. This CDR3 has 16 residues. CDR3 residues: CASSPSVRVRQETQYF. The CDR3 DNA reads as TGTGCCAGCTCACCATCGGTCAGGGTACGCCAAGAGACCCAGTACTTC.

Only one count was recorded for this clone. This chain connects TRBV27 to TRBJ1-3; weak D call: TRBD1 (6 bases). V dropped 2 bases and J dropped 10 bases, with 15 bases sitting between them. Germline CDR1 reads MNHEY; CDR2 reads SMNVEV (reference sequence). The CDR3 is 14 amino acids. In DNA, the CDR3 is TGTGCCAGCAGTTTAGAACAGGGCTATGGAACCATATATTTT. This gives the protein CASSLEQGYGTIYF.

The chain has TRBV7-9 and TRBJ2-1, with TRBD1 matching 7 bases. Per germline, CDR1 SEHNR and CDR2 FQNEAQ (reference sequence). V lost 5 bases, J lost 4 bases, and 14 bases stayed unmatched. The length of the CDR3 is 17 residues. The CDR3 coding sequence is TGTGCCAGCAGCCCCTGGACAGGTATCGCAAGTTACAATGAGCAGTTCTTC. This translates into CASSPWTGIASYNEQFF.

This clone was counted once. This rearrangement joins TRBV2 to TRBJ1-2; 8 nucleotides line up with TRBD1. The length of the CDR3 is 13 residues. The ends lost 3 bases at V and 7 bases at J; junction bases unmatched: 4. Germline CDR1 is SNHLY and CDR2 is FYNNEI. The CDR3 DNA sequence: TGTGCCAGCAGTGAGACAGGGGTTGGTGGCTACACCTTC. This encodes CASSETGVGGYTF.

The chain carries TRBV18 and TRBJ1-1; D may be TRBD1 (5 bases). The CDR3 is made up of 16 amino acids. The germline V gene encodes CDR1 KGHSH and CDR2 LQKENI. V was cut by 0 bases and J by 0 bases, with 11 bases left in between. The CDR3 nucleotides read TGTGCCAGCTCACCACCCTGGGGGGAGTTGAACACTGAAGCTTTCTTT. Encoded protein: CASSPPWGELNTEAFF.